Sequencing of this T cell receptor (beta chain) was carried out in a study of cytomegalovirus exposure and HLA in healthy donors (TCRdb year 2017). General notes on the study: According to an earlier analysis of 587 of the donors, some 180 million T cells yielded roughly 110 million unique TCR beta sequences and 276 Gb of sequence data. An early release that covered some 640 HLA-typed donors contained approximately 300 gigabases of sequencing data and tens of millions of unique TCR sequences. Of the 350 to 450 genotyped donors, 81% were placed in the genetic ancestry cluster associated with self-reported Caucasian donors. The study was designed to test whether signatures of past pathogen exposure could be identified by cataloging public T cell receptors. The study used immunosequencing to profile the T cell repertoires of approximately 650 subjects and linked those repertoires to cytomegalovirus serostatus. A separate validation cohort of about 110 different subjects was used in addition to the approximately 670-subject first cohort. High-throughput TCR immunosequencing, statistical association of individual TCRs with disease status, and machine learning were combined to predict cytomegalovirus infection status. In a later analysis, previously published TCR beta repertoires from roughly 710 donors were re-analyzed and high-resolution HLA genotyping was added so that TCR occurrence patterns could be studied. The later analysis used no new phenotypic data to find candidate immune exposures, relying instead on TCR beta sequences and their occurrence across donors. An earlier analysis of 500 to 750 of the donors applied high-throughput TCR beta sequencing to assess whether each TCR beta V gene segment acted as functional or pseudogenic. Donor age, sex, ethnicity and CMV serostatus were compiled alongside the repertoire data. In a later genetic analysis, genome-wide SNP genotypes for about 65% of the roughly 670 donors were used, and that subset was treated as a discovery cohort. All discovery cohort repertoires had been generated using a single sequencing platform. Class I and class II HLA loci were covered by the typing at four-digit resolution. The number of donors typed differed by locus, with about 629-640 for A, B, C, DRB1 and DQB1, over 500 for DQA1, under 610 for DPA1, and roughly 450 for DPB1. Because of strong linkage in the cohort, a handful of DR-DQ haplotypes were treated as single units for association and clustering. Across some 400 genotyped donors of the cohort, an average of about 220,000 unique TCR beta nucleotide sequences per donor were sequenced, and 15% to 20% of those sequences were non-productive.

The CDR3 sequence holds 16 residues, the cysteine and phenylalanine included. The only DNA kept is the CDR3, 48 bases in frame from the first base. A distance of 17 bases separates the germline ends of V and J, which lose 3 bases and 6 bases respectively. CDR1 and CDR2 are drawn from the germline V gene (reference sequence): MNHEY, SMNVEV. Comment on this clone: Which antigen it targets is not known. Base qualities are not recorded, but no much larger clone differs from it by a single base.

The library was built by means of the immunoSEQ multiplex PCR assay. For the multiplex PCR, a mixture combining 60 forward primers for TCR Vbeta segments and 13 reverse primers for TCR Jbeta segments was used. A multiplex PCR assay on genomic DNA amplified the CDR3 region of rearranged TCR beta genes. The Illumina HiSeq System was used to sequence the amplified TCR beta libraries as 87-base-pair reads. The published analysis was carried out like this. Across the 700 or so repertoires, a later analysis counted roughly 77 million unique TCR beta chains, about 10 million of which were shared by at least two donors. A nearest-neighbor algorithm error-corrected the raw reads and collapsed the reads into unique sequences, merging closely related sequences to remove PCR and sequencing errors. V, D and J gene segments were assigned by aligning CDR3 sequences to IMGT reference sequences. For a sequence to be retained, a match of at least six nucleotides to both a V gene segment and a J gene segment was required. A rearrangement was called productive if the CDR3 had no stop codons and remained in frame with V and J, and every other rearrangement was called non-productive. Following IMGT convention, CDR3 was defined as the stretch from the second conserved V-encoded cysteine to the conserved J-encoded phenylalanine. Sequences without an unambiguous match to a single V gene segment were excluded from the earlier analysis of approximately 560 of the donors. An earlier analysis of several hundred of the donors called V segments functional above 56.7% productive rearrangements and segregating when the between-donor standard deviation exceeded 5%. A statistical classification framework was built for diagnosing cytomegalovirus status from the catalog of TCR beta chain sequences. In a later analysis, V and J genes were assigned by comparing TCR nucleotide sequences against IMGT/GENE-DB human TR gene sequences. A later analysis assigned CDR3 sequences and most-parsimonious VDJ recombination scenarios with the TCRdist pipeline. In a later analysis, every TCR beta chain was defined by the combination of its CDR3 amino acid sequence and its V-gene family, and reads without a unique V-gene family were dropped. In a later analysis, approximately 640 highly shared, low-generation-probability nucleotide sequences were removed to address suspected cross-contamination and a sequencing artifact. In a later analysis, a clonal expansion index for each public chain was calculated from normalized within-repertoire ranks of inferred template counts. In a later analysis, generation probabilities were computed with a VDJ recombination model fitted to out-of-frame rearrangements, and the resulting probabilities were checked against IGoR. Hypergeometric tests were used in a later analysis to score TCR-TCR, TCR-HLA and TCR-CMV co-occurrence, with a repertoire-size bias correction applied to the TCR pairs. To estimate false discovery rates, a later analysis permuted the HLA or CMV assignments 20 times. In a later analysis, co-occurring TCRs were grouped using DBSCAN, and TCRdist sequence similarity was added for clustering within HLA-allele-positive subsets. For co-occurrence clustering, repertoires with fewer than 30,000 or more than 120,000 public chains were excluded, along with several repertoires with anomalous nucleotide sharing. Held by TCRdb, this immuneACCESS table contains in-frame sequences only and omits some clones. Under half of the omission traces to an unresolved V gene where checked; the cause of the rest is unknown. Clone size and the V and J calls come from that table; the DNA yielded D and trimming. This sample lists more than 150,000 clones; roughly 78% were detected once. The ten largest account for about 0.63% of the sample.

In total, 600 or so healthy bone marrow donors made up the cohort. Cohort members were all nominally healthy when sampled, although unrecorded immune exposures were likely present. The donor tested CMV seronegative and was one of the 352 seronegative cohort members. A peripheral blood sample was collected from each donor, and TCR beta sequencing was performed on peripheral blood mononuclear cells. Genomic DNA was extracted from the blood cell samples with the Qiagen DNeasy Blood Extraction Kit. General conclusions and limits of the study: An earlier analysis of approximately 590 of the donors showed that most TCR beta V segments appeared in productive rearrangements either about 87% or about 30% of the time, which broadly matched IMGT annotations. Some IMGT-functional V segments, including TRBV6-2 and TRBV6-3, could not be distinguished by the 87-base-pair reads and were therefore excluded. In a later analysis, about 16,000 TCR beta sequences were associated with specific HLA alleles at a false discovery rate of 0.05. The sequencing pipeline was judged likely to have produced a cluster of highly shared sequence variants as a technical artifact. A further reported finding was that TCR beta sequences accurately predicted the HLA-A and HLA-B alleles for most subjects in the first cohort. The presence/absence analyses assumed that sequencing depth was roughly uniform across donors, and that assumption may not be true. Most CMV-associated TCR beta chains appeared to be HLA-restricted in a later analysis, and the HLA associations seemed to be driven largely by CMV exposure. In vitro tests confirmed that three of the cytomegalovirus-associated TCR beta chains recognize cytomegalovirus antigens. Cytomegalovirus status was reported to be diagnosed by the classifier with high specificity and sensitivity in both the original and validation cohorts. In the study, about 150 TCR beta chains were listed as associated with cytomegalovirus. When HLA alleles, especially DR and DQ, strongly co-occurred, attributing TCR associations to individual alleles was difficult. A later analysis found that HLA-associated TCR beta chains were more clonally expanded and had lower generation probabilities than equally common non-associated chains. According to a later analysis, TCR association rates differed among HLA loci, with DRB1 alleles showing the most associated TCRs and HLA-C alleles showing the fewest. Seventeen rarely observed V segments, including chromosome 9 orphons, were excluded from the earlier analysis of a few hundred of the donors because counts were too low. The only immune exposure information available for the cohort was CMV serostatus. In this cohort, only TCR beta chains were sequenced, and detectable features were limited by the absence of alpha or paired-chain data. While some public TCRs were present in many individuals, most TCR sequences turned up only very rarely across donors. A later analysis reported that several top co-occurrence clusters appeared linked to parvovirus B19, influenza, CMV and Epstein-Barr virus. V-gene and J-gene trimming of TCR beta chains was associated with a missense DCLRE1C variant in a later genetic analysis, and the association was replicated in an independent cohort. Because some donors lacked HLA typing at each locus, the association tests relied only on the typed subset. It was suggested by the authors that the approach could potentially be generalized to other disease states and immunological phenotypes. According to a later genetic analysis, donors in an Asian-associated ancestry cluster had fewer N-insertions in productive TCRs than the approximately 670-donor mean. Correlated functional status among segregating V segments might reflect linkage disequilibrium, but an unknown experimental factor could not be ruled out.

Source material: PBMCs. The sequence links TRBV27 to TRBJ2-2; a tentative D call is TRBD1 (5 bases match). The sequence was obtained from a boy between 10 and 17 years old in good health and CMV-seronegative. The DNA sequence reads TGTGCCAGCAGTTTGAAAGGGGTGTATAGGGCCGGGGAGCTGTTTTTT. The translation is CASSLKGVYRAGELFF.